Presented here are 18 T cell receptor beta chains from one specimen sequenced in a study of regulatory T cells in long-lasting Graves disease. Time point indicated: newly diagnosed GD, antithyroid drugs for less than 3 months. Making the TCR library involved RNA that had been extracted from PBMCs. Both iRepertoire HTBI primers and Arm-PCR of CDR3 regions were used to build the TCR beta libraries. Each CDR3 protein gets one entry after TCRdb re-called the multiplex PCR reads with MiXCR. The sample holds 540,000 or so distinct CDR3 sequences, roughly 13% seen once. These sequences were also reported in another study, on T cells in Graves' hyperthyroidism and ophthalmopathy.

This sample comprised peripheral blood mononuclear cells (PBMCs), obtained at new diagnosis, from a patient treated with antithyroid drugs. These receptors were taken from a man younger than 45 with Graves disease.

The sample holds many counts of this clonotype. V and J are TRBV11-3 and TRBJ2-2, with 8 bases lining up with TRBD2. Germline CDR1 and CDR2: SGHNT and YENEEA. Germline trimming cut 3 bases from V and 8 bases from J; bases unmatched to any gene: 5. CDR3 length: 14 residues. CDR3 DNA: TGTGCCAGCAGCTTTATGAGCGGGAGTGGGGAGCTGTTTTTT. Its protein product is CASSFMSGSGELFF. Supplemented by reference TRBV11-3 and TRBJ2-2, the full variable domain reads EAGVVQSPRYKIIEKKQPVAFWCNPISGHNTLYWYLQNLGQGPELLIRYENEEAVDDSQLPKDRFSAERLKGVDSTLKIQPAELGDSAVYLCASSFMSGSGELFFGEGSRLTVL.

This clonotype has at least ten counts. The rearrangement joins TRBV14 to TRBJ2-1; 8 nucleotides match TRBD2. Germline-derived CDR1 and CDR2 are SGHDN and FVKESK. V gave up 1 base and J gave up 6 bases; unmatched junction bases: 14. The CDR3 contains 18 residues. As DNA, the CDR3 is TGTGCCAGCAGCCAAGGGGGATTCTCAAGCGGGAGCTTCAATGAGCAGTTCTTC. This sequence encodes CASSQGGFSSGSFNEQFF.

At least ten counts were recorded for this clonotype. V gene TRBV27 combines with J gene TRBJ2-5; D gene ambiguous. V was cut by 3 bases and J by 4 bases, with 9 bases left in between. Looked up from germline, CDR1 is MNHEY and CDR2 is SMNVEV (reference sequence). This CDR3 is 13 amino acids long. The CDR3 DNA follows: TGTGCCAGCAGTTTGGCTCTTGGAGAGACCCAGTACTTC. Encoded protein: CASSLALGETQYF.

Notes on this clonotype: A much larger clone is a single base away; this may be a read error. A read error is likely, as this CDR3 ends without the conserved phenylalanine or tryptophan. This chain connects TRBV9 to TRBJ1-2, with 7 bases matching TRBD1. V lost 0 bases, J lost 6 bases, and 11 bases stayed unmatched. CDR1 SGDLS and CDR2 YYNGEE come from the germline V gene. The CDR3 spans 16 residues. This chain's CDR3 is CASSVALYQGDHGYTL. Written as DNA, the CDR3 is TGTGCCAGCAGCGTAGCCCTATACCAGGGGGACCATGGCTACACCCTC.

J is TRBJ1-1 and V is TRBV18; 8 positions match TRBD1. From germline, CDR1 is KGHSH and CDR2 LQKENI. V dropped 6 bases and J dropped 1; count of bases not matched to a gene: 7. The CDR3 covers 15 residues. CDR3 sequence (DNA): TGTGCCAGCTCCGAGGGACAGGCCGAGAACACTGAAGCTTTCTTT. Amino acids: CASSEGQAENTEAFF.

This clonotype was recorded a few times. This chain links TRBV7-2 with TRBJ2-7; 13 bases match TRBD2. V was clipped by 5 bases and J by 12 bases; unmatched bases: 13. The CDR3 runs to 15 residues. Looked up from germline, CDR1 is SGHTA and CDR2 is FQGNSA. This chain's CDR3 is CASSHDGLAGARGYF. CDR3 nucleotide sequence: TGTGCCAGCAGCCACGACGGACTAGCGGGAGCTCGAGGGTACTTC.

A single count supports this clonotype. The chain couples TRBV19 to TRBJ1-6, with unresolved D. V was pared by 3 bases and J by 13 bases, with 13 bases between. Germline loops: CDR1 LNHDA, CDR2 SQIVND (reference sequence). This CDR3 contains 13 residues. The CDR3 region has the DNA TGTGCCAGTAGTATGGAGGCTGGTGGGCCCCTCCACTTT. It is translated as CASSMEAGGPLHF.

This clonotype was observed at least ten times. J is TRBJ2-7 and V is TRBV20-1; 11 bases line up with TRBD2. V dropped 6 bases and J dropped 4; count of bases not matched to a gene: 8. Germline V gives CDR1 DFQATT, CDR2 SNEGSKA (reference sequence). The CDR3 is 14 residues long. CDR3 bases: TGCAGTGCCAGTCCTAGCGGGAGGTTTTACGAGCAGTACTTC. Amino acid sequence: CSASPSGRFYEQYF.

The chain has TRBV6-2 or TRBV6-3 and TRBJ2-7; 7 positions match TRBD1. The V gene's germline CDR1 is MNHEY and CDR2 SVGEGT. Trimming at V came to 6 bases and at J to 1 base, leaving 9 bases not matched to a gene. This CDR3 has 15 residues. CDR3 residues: CASRTQGYGSYEQYF. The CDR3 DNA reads TGTGCCAGCAGAACACAGGGGTATGGGTCCTACGAGCAGTACTTC.

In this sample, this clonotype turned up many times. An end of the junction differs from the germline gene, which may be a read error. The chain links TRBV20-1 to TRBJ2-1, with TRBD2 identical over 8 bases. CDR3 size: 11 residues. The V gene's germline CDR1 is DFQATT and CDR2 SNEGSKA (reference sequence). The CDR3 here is CSAKLAERLIF. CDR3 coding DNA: TGCAGTGCGAAACTAGCGGAAAGGTTGATCTTC.

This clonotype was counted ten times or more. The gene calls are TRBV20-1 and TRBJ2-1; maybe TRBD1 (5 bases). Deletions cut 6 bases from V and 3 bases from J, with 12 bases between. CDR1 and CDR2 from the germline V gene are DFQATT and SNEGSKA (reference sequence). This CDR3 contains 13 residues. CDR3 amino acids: CSAMGQGYNEQFF. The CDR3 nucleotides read TGCAGTGCCATGGGGCAGGGCTACAATGAGCAGTTCTTC.

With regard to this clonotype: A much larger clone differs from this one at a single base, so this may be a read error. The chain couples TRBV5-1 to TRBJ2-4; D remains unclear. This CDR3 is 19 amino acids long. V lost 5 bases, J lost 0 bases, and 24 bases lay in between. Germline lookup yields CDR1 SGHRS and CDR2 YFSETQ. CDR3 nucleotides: TGCGCCAGCAGTCTGGATCTAAAGACCGTGACTTTAGCCAAAAACATTCAGTACTTC. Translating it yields CASSLDLKTVTLAKNIQYF.

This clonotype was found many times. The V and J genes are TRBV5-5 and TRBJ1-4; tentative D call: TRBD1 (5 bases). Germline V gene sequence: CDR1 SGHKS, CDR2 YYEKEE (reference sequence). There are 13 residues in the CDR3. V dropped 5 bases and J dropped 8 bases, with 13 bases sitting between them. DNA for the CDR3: TGTGCCAGCAGTACCGCGACAGAAGAAAAACTGTTTTTT. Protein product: CASSTATEEKLFF.

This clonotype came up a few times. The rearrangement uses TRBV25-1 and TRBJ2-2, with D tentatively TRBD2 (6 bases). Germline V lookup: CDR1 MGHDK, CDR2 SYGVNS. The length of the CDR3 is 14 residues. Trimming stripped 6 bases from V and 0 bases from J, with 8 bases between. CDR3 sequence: CASRGGTNTGELFF. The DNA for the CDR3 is TGTGCCAGCAGGGGCGGGACGAACACCGGGGAGCTGTTTTTT.

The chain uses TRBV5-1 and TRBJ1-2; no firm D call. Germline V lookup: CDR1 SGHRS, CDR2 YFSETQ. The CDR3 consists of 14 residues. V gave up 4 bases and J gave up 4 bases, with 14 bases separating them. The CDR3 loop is CASSLAEGPYGYTF. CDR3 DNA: TGCGCCAGCAGCCTGGCCGAGGGTCCCTATGGCTACACCTTC.

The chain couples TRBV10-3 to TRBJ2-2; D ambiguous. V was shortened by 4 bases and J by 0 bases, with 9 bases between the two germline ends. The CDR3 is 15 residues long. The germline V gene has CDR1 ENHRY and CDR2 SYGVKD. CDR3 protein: CAISVPYSNTGELFF. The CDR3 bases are TGTGCCATCAGTGTCCCATACTCGAACACCGGGGAGCTGTTTTTT.

DNA for the CDR3: TGTGCCTGGAGTGTAGGGCTAGCGGGGTTCTACGAGCAGTACTTC. Translated, it gives CAWSVGLAGFYEQYF. The rearrangement uses TRBV30 and TRBJ2-7, with TRBD2 matching 9 bases. Trimming took 0 bases from V and 3 from J; bases not matched to a gene: 6. There are 15 residues in the CDR3. The germline gives CDR1 GTSNPN, CDR2 SVGIG (reference sequence). Using reference TRBV30 and TRBJ2-7 for the parts outside the CDR3, the full variable domain is SQTIHQWPATLVQPVGSPLSLECTVEGTSNPNLYWYRQAAGRGLQLLFYSVGIGQISSEVPQNLSASRPQDRQFILSSKKLLLSDSGFYLCAWSVGLAGFYEQYFGPGTRLTVT.

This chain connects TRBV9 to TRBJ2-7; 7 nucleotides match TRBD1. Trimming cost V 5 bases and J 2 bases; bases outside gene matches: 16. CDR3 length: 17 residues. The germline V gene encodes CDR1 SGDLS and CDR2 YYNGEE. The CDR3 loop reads CASSGGRGLRGPYEQYF. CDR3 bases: TGTGCCAGCAGTGGAGGCCGTGGGTTGAGGGGGCCCTACGAGCAGTACTTC. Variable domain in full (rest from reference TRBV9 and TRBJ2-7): DSGVTQTPKHLITATGQRVTLRCSPRSGDLSVYWYQQSLDQGLQFLIQYYNGEERAKGNILERFSAQQFPDLHSELNLSSLELGDSALYFCASSGGRGLRGPYEQYFGPGTRLTVT.